The next 24 T cell receptor beta chains were all read from a single sample in a study of T cell responses to AZD1222 COVID-19 vaccine. The assay was immunoSEQ multiplex PCR, and TCRdb's table has in-frame clones only and misses some. The sample shows 100,000 to 150,000 clones, 85% to 90% of them seen only once. Sample: peripheral blood, taken 28 days after the second AZD1222 dose. These TCRs come from an adult who received the AZD1222 COVID-19 vaccine.

The chain is built from TRBV28 and TRBJ2-5; 9 bases are shared with TRBD2. Germline V gene data show CDR1 as MDHEN and CDR2 as SYDVKM. The ends lost 11 bases at V and 6 bases at J; junction bases unmatched: 13. The CDR3 totals 14 residues. CDR3 nucleotides: TGTGCCCATGCATATAGCGGGAGTAGGAAGACCCAGTACTTC. Protein sequence: CAHAYSGSRKTQYF.

This chain connects TRBV11-1 to TRBJ2-5; 9 bases map to TRBD2. The trim removed 3 bases at V and 4 bases at J, leaving 9 bases unmatched. Germline assignment: CDR1 SGHAT and CDR2 FQDESV (reference sequence). This CDR3 is built from 16 residues. CDR3 nucleotide sequence: TGTGCCAGCAGCTTCTTGCGGGAGGGTCAGATAGAGACCCAGTACTTC. Residues: CASSFLREGQIETQYF.

V is TRBV29-1 and J is TRBJ2-7; no clear D gene. This CDR3 is built from 13 residues. V lost 4 bases to trimming and J lost 6 bases, with 16 bases between them. Germline lookup yields CDR1 SQVTM and CDR2 ANQGSEA. The CDR3 DNA sequence: TGCAGCGTTGCCGGCAGGATGGTCCTCGAGCAGTACTTC. Amino acids: CSVAGRMVLEQYF.

The chain carries TRBV7-3 and TRBJ2-1, with D tentatively TRBD2 (5 bases). V was trimmed by 1 base and J by 5 bases, leaving 15 bases between them. The CDR3 runs 16 residues. The germline V gene encodes CDR1 SGHTA and CDR2 FQGTGA. The CDR3 region is CASSLIGSSWDNEQFF. As DNA, the CDR3 is TGTGCCAGCAGCTTAATCGGGTCTAGCTGGGACAATGAGCAGTTCTTC.

This clone occurred once. CDR3 DNA: TGCGCCAGCAGCTCCGGACAGGGGGCACCTAATGAAAAACTGTTTTTT. As protein: CASSSGQGAPNEKLFF. This chain links TRBV5-1 with TRBJ1-4; 11 bases match TRBD1. Trimming at V came to 3 bases and at J to 3 bases, leaving 4 bases not matched to a gene. Germline V gives CDR1 SGHRS, CDR2 YFSETQ. This CDR3 spans 16 amino acids.

The chain couples TRBV6-1 to TRBJ1-2; 8 nucleotides align to TRBD1. The CDR3 runs to 16 residues. CDR1 and CDR2 from the germline V gene are MNHNS and SASEGT. Unmatched junction bases numbered 8, after V lost 2 bases and J lost 3 bases. CDR3 sequence: CASSELRQGAYYGYTF. CDR3 DNA sequence: TGTGCCAGCAGTGAACTTCGGCAGGGGGCGTACTATGGCTACACCTTC.

The chain is built from TRBV7-3 and TRBJ2-7; 13 nucleotides agree with TRBD2. With 4 bases clipped from V and 3 bases from J, the junction kept 3 bases outside the gene matches. Germline V gene lookup returns CDR1 SGHTA and CDR2 FQGTGA. This CDR3 comprises 15 residues. Written as DNA, the CDR3 is TGTGCCAGCAGCTCCACTAGCGGGGGGGACTACGAGCAGTACTTC. Translated: CASSSTSGGDYEQYF.

The rearrangement uses TRBV19 and TRBJ2-3, with TRBD2 matching over 11 bases. Germline V gene data show CDR1 as LNHDA and CDR2 as SQIVND (reference sequence). The CDR3 sequence is 17 residues long. J lost 0 bases, V lost 3 bases, and 5 bases had no gene match. The CDR3 here is CASSIGLAGTSTDTQYF. In DNA, the CDR3 is TGTGCCAGTAGTATCGGACTAGCGGGCACTAGCACAGATACGCAGTATTTT.

The chain is built from TRBV11-2 and TRBJ1-1; no clear D. V lost 1 base and J 6 bases, leaving 3 bases between the germline ends. The CDR3 totals 11 residues. Germline V gives CDR1 SGHAT, CDR2 FQNNGV. CDR3 protein: CASSLGAEAFF. CDR3 nucleotides: TGTGCCAGCAGCTTAGGGGCTGAAGCTTTCTTT.

The chain uses TRBV6-5 and TRBJ1-3, with a tentative D call TRBD1 (5 bases). Trimming took off 4 bases at V and 8 bases at J, with 21 bases between the two ends. The CDR3 is 16 amino acids. Germline V lookup: CDR1 MNHEY, CDR2 SVGAGI. Written as DNA, the CDR3 is TGTGCCAGCAGTTTGGGTCTCGGGGCATCTTGGGACACCATATATTTT. It translates to CASSLGLGASWDTIYF.

V is TRBV10-3 and J is TRBJ2-3; 9 bases fit TRBD2. V lost 2 bases, J lost 9 bases, and 0 bases stayed unmatched. The CDR3 is made up of 12 amino acids. The germline CDR1 and CDR2 sequences are ENHRY and SYGVKD. The CDR3 DNA reads TGTGCCATCAGTGAGCTAGCGGGGACGCAGTATTTT. Residues: CAISELAGTQYF.

The chain couples TRBV5-8 to TRBJ1-6; weak D call: TRBD1 (6 bases). The CDR3 is 16 amino acids. Looked up from germline, CDR1 is SGHTS and CDR2 is YDEGEE. The V end lost 0 bases, the J end lost 7 bases, and 14 bases lay between the germline ends. DNA of the CDR3: TGTGCCAGCAGCTTGGCCACAACAGGGCGGAATTCACCCCTCCACTTT. It is translated as CASSLATTGRNSPLHF.

V is TRBV7-2 and J is TRBJ2-7; tentatively, D is TRBD1 or TRBD2 (6 bases each). This CDR3 comprises 15 residues. Per the germline V gene, CDR1 is SGHTA and CDR2 is FQGNSA. Trimming took off 4 bases at V and 3 bases at J, with 16 bases between the two ends. The CDR3 nucleotides read TGTGCCAGCAGCTCCGATAGGGGGGAAGTCTACGAGCAGTACTTC. Residues: CASSSDRGEVYEQYF.

The gene calls are TRBV19 and TRBJ1-5; 7 bases agree with TRBD1. The CDR3 extends over 13 amino acids. CDR1 is LNHDA, CDR2 SQIVND, per germline (reference sequence). The trim removed 7 bases at V and 3 bases at J, leaving 3 bases unmatched. This chain's CDR3 is CASTGQLNQPQHF. CDR3 DNA sequence: TGTGCCAGTACGGGACAGCTCAATCAGCCCCAGCATTTT.

This chain connects TRBV19 to TRBJ2-2, with D possibly TRBD1 on 6 matching bases. The germline CDR1 and CDR2 sequences are LNHDA and SQIVND (reference sequence). The V end was cut by 4 bases, the J end by 9 bases, with 15 bases between. The CDR3 is made up of 14 amino acids. CDR3 loop: CASSTEARGRELFF. The CDR3 region has the DNA TGTGCCAGTAGTACCGAGGCCAGGGGCCGGGAGCTGTTTTTT. The full variable domain, completed using reference TRBV19 and TRBJ2-2, is DGGITQSPKYLFRKEGQNVTLSCEQNLNHDAMYWYRQDPGQGLRLIYYSQIVNDFQKGDIAEGYSVSREKKESFPLTVTSAQKNPTAFYLCASSTEARGRELFFGEGSRLTVL.

This sequence joins TRBV7-6 and TRBJ2-5, with D unclear. Between the trimmed V and J ends, which lost 1 base and 4 bases, there was a span of 7 bases. The V gene's germline CDR1 is SGHVS and CDR2 FNYEAQ. There are 13 residues in the CDR3. The CDR3 DNA is TGTGCCAGCAGCTTAGACTGGGGAGAGACCCAGTACTTC. The encoded protein is CASSLDWGETQYF.

The rearrangement uses TRBV6-5 and TRBJ1-4, with 11 bases that match TRBD1. V lost 6 bases and J lost 7; bases outside the gene matches: 1. The CDR3 runs 13 residues. Germline loops: CDR1 MNHEY, CDR2 SVGAGI. The DNA for the CDR3 is TGTGCCAGCAGGGGGACAGGGGGTGAAAAACTGTTTTTT. Encoded protein: CASRGTGGEKLFF.

This sequence joins TRBV12-5 and TRBJ1-2, with TRBD1 matching 8 bases. V gave up 1 base and J gave up 6 bases; unmatched junction bases: 7. The CDR3 contains 15 residues. Germline-derived CDR1 and CDR2 are LGHNT and FRNRAP. CDR3: CASGLGEDRVNGYTF. The DNA of the CDR3 is TGTGCTAGTGGTTTGGGGGAGGACAGGGTAAATGGCTACACCTTC.

This clone was recorded once. V gene TRBV6-4 combines with J gene TRBJ1-2; no firm D call. V lost 3 bases, J lost 7 bases, and 12 bases lay in between. Germline CDR1 reads MRHNA; CDR2 reads SNTAGT. The CDR3 is 13 amino acids. The chain's CDR3 is CASSEGRGTGYTF. The CDR3 DNA sequence: TGTGCCAGCAGTGAAGGAAGAGGAACTGGCTACACCTTC.

The chain recombines TRBV12-3 or TRBV12-4 with TRBJ2-1; D might be TRBD1 or TRBD2, each matching 5 bases. The CDR3 has 13 residues. The V end lost 11 bases, the J end lost 3 bases, and 14 bases lay between the germline ends. DNA for the CDR3: TGTGCCTCTAGTGGGGGTAACTACAATGAGCAGTTCTTC. This sequence encodes CASSGGNYNEQFF.

The chain uses TRBV5-1 and TRBJ2-2; 8 bases match TRBD1. J gave up 6 bases and V 2 bases, and 6 bases lay outside the gene matches. Germline lookup yields CDR1 SGHRS and CDR2 YFSETQ. This CDR3 region has 15 residues. The CDR3 spells CASSLAGGTAGELFF. The CDR3 DNA follows: TGCGCCAGCAGCTTAGCAGGGGGCACGGCCGGGGAGCTGTTTTTT.

This clone has only one observation. V gene TRBV21-1 combines with J gene TRBJ1-1. TRBV21-1 represents a pseudogene. CDR3 size: 21 residues. The CDR3 region has the DNA TGTGCCAGCAGCAAATTGGCCCCCCTTCTTACAAGGGGGGAGAGGGACACTGAAGCTTTCTTT. Protein sequence: CASSKLAPLLTRGERDTEAFF.

This clone was observed a few times. The genes are TRBV30 and TRBJ2-3; possible D gene TRBD2, 6 bases. Looked up from germline, CDR1 is GTSNPN and CDR2 is SVGIG (reference sequence). Trimming stripped 5 bases from V and 3 bases from J, with 21 bases between. The CDR3 has 16 residues. Here the CDR3 reads CAWVSFRELGTDTQYF. CDR3 nucleotides: TGTGCCTGGGTATCCTTCCGGGAGCTAGGTACAGATACGCAGTATTTT.

J is TRBJ2-7 and V is TRBV7-6; D remains ambiguous. CDR3 length equals 11 residues. The germline CDR1 and CDR2 sequences are SGHVS and FNYEAQ. V dropped 1 base and J dropped 6 bases, with 4 bases sitting between them. This CDR3 reads CASSLGVEQYF. The CDR3 bases are TGTGCCAGCAGCTTAGGGGTCGAGCAGTACTTC.